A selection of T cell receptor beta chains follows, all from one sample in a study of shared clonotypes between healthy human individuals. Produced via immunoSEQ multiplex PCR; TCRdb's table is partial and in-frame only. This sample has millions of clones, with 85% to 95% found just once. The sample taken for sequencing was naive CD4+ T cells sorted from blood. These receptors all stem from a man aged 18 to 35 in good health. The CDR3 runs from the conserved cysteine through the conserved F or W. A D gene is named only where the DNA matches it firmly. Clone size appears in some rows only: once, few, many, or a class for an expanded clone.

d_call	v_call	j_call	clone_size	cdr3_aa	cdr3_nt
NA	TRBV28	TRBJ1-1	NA	CASSAGQQWTEAFF	TGTGCCAGCAGTGCTGGACAGCAGTGGACTGAAGCTTTCTTT
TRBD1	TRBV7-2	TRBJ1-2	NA	CASSFRQGVDGYTF	TGTGCCAGCAGCTTCCGACAGGGGGTAGACGGCTACACCTTC
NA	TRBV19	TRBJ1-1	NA	CATLGYTEAFF	TGTGCCACCCTCGGATACACTGAAGCTTTCTTT
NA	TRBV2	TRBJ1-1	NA	CASSLQGLGVNTEAFF	TGTGCCAGCAGTCTCCAGGGTTTAGGTGTGAACACTGAAGCTTTCTTT
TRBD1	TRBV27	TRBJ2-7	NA	CASSEGTGGFYEQYF	TGTGCCAGCAGTGAGGGGACAGGGGGTTTCTACGAGCAGTACTTC
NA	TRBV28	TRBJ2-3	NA	CASSLVGTTQYF	TGTGCCAGCAGTTTAGTAGGGACAACGCAGTATTTT
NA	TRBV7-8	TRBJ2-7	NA	CASSPGTPALSYEQYF	TGTGCCAGCAGCCCCGGGACTCCCGCCCTCTCCTACGAGCAGTACTTC
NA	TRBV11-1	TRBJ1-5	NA	CASSSGVGQPQHF	TGTGCCAGCAGCTCCGGGGTGGGACAGCCCCAGCATTTT
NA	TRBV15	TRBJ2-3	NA	CATSRSLITGGVTDTQYF	TGTGCCACCAGCAGGTCCCTAATCACCGGTGGCGTGACAGATACGCAGTATTTT
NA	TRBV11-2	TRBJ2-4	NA	CASSSIGSKDNIQYF	TGTGCCAGCAGCTCCATCGGAAGCAAGGATAACATTCAGTACTTC
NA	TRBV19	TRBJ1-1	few	CASMSITEAFF	TGTGCCAGTATGAGTATAACTGAAGCTTTCTTT
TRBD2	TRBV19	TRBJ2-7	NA	CASSVGRDYEQYF	TGTGCCAGTAGTGTTGGGAGGGATTACGAGCAGTACTTC
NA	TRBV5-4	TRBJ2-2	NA	CASSLVGTSTGELFF	TGTGCCAGCAGCTTGGTAGGGACATCCACCGGGGAGCTGTTTTTT
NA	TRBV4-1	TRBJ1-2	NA	CASSQEYQGRYGYTF	TGCGCCAGCAGCCAAGAGTACCAGGGGAGATATGGCTACACCTTC
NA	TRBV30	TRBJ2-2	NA	CAWEPGYNTGELFF	TGTGCCTGGGAACCTGGGTACAACACCGGGGAGCTGTTTTTT
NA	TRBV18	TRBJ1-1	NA	CASSPLTGNTEAFF	TGTGCCAGCTCACCCCTCACAGGGAACACTGAAGCTTTCTTT
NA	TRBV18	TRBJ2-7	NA	CASSSIPTRTYEQYF	TGTGCCAGCTCATCAATCCCGACTCGCACCTACGAGCAGTACTTC
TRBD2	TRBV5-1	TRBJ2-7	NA	CASAAWQRSGTSGGSYEQYF	TGCGCCAGCGCCGCCTGGCAGAGATCTGGGACTAGCGGGGGATCCTACGAGCAGTACTTC
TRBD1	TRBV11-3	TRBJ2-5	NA	CASSFTSPRDSLVETQYF	TGTGCCAGCAGCTTCACCAGCCCACGGGACAGCCTGGTGGAGACCCAGTACTTC
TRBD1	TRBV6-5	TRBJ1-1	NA	CASRRDSQLSTEAFF	TGTGCCAGCAGAAGGGACAGTCAGTTGAGCACTGAAGCTTTCTTT
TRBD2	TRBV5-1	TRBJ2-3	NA	CASSLSPSGASDTQYF	TGCGCCAGCAGCTTGTCACCTAGCGGGGCCTCAGATACGCAGTATTTT
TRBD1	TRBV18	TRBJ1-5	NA	CASSDRGGNQPQHF	TGTGCCAGCTCAGACAGGGGCGGGAATCAGCCCCAGCATTTT
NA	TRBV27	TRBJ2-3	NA	CASSSPSRETLPPQYF	TGTGCCAGCAGTTCCCCCTCCCGAGAAACACTACCCCCGCAGTATTTT
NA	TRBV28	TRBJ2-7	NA	CASSLGQFVSYEQYF	TGTGCCAGCAGTTTAGGACAGTTCGTTTCCTACGAGCAGTACTTC
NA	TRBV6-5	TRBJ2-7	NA	CASSYVSGSSYEQYF	TGTGCCAGCAGTTACGTCTCCGGGAGCTCCTACGAGCAGTACTTC
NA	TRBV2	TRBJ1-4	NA	CASSYGSFRANEKLFF	TGTGCCAGCAGTTACGGATCCTTTCGGGCTAATGAAAAACTGTTTTTT
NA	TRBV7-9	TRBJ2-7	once	CASSRTEYEQYF	TGTGCCAGCAGTCGGACGGAATACGAGCAGTACTTC
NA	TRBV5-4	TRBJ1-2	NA	CASSSPQGYGYTF	TGTGCCAGCAGCTCCCCGCAGGGGTATGGCTACACCTTC
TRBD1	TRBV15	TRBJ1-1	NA	CATSTGTGSAEAFF	TGTGCCACCAGCACCGGGACAGGGAGCGCTGAAGCTTTCTTT
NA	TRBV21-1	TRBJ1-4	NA	CASSKCPRREKLFF	TGTGCCAGCAGCAAATGCCCCCGGCGAGAAAAACTGTTTTTT
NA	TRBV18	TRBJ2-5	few	CASSPAETQYF	TGTGCCAGCTCACCGGCAGAGACCCAGTACTTC
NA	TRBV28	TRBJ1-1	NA	CASSFSQLRNTEAFF	TGTGCCAGCAGTTTCTCCCAACTGCGGAACACTGAAGCTTTCTTT